This TCR beta chain was retrieved from a study of CD8 T cells in Susac syndrome. CD8+ and CD4+ blood T cells underwent TCR beta sequencing. FACS was used to enrich TEMRA cells, whereas the CD8+ and CD4+ T cells were obtained by negative isolation. Reverse transcription used 0.5 to 1 ug RNA and random hexamers. Amplification of TCR beta CDR3 was carried out by immunoSEQ multiplex PCR, which covered 54 Vbeta and 13 Jbeta segments. From the immunoSEQ multiplex PCR reads, TCRdb called clonotypes with MiXCR, one entry per CDR3 protein. This table has fewer than 300,000 distinct CDR3 sequences, more than 75% appearing once. Germline V gene data show CDR1 as DFQATT and CDR2 as SNEGSKA (reference sequence). The CDR3 is 18 amino acids. V trimming: 1 base; J trimming: 5 bases; junction bases outside the gene matches: 15.

The receptor's source is a human donor with multiple sclerosis. Specimen: CD8+ T cells from PBMCs. This rearrangement joins TRBV20-1 to TRBJ2-3; the match to TRBD2 covers 10 bases. The CDR3 region is CSARGGLAVSTRGDTQYF. In DNA form, the CDR3 reads TGCAGTGCTAGAGGAGGACTAGCGGTCTCAACTCGGGGAGATACGCAGTATTTT.